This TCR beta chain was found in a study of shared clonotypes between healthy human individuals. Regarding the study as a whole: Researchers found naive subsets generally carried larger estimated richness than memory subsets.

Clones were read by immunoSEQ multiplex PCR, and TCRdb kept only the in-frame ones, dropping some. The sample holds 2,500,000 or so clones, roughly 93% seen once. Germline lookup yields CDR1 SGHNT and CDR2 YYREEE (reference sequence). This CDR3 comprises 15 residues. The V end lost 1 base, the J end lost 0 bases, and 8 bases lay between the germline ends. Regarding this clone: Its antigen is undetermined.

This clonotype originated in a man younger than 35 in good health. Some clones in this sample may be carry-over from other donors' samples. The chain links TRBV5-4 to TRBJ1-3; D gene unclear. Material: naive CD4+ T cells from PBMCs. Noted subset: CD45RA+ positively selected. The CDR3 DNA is TGTGCCAGCAGCTTGAACCCTAGCTCTGGAAACACCATATATTTT. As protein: CASSLNPSSGNTIYF. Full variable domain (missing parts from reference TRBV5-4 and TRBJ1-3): ETGVTQSPTHLIKTRGQQVTLRCSSQSGHNTVSWYQQALGQGPQFIFQYYREEENGRGNFPPRFSGLQFPNYSSELNVNALELDDSALYLCASSLNPSSGNTIYFGEGSWLTVV.